This T cell receptor beta chain was sequenced in a study of early T cells in non-severe SARS-CoV-2 infection. TCRdb re-derived calls from the 5' RACE reads in MiXCR, one entry per CDR3 protein. The data show tens of thousands of distinct CDR3 sequences, about 6.1% seen once. This clonotype came up many times. There are 15 residues in the CDR3. This sequence originates from an adult who was a healthcare worker with PCR-confirmed SARS-CoV-2 infection or an uninfected control (not recorded which). The gene calls are TRBV21-1 and TRBJ2-5; TRBD1 reflects the table's D call only, with no check against the DNA. TRBV21-1 is deemed a pseudogene. The source was whole blood, collected at baseline. The DNA of the CDR3 is TGTGCCCTCAGGCGGGGAGTAGGGCGAGAAGAGACCCAGTACTTC. Translating it yields CALRRGVGREETQYF.